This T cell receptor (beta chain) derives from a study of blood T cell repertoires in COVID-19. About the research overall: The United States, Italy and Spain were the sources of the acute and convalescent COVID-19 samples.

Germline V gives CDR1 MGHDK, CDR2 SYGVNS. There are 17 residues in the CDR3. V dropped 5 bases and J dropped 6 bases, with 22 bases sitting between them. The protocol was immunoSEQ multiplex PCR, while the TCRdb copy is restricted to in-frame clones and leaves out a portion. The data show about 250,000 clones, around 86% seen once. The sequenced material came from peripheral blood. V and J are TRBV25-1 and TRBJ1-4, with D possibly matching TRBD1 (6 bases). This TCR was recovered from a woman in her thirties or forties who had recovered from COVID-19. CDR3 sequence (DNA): TGTGCCAGCAGTACTCGGACTCAGGGGCGGGAGGATGAAAAACTGTTTTTT. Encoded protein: CASSTRTQGREDEKLFF.